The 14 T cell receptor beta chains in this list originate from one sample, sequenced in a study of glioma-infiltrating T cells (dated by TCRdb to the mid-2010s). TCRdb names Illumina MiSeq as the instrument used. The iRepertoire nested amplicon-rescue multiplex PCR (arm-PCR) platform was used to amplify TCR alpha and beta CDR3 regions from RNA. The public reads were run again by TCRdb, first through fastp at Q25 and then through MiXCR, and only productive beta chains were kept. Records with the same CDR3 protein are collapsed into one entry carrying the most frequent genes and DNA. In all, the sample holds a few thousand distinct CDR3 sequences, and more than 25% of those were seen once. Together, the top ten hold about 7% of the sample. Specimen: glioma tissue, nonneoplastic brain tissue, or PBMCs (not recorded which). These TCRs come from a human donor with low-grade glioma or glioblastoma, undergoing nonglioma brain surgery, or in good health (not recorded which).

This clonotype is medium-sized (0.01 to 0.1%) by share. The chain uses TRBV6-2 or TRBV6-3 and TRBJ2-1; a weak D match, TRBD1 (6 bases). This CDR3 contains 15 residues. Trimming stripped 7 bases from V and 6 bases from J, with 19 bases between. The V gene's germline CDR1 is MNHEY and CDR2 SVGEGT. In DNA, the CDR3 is TGTGCCAGCACTATAACAGGGATCGCAAGCAATGAGCAGTTCTTC. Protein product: CASTITGIASNEQFF.

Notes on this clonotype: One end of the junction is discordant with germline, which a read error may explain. CDR3 loop: CASILSPALGSMLDSEQFF. In DNA form, the CDR3 reads TGTGCCAGCATTTTATCCCCAGCTCTGGGCTCAATGTTAGACAGTGAGCAGTTCTTC. The rearrangement joins TRBV27 to TRBJ2-1, with D perhaps matching TRBD1 (5 bases). The V gene's germline CDR1 is MNHEY and CDR2 SMNVEV (reference sequence). The CDR3 runs to 19 residues.

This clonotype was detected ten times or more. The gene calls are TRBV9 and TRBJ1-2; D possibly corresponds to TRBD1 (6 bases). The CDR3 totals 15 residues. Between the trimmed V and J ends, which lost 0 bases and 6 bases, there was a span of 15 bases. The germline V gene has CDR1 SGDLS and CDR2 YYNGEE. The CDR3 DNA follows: TGTGCCAGCAGCGTAGGGCCGGGGGCCGGTGATGGCTACACCTTC. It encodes CASSVGPGAGDGYTF.

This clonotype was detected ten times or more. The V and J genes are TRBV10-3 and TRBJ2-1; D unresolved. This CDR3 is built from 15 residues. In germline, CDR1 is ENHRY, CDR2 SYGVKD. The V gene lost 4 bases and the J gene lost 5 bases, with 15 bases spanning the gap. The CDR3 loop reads CAISGVSPRDNEQFF. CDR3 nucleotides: TGTGCCATCAGTGGTGTTTCCCCGAGAGACAATGAGCAGTTCTTC.

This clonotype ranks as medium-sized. The CDR3 DNA sequence: TGTGCCAGCAGGGGGCGCTCCTACAATGAGCAGTTCTTC. This codes for CASRGRSYNEQFF. This chain uses TRBV6-1 with TRBJ2-1; D possibly corresponds to TRBD1 (5 bases). CDR3 length: 13 amino acids. V was pared by 6 bases and J by 0 bases, with 6 bases between. Per germline, CDR1 MNHNS and CDR2 SASEGT.

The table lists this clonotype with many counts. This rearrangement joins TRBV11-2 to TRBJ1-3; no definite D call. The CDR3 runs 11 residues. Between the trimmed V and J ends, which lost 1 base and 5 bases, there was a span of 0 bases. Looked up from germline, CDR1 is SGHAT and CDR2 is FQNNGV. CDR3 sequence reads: CASSLGNTIYF. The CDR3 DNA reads TGTGCCAGCAGCTTAGGAAACACCATATATTTT.

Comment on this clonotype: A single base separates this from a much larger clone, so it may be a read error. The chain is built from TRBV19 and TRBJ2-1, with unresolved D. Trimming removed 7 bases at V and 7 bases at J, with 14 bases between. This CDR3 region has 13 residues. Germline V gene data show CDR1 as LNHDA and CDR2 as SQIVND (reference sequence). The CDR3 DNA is TGTGCCAGTACTCTGAGAGGCCCAAATGAGCAGTTCTTC. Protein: CASTLRGPNEQFF.

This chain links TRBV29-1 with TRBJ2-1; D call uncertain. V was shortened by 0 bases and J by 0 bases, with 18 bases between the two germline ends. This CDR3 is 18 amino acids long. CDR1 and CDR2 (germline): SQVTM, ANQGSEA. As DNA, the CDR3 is TGCAGCGTTGAAGACCCCCCGCCACAGATTAGCTCCTACAATGAGCAGTTCTTC. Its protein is CSVEDPPPQISSYNEQFF.

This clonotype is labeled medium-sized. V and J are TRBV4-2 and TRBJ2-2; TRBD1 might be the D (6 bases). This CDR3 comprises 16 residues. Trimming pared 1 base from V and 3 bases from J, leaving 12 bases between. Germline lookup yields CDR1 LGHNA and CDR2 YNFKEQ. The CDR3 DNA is TGTGCCAGCAGCCAAGCCACAGGGCCGGACACCGGGGAGCTGTTTTTT. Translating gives CASSQATGPDTGELFF.

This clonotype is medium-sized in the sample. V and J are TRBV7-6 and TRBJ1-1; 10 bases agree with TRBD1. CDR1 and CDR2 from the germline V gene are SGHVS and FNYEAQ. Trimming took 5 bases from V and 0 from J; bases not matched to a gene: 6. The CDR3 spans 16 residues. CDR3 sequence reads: CASSPWGQGMNTEAFF. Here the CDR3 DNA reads TGTGCCAGCAGCCCGTGGGGACAGGGGATGAACACTGAAGCTTTCTTT.

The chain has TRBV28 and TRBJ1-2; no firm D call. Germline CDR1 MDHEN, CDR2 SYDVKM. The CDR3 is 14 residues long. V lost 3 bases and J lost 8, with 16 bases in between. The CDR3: CASSFNEEIGGYTF. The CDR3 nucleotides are TGTGCCAGCAGTTTTAATGAGGAAATAGGGGGCTACACCTTC.

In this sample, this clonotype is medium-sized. In DNA, the CDR3 is TGTGCCAGCTCACCACAGGTCTCCGCATCCACAGATACGCAGTATTTT. Translation: CASSPQVSASTDTQYF. This chain uses TRBV18 with TRBJ2-3; unclear D gene. The CDR3 is made up of 16 amino acids. Germline values: CDR1 KGHSH, CDR2 LQKENI. Trimming took off 1 base at V and 2 bases at J, with 13 bases between the two ends.

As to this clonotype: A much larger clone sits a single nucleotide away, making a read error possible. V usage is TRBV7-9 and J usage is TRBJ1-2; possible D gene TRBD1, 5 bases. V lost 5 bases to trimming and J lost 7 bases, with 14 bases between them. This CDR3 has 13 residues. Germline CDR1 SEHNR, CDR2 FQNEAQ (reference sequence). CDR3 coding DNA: TGTGCCAGCAGCCTCTGGGACGAAAGTGGCTACACCTTC. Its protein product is CASSLWDESGYTF.

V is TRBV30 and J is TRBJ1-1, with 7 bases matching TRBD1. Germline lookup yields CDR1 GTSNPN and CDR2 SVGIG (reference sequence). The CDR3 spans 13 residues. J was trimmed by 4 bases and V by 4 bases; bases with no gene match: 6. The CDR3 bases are TGTGCCTGGACGGGACAGCCGAGCACTGAAGCTTTCTTT. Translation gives CAWTGQPSTEAFF.